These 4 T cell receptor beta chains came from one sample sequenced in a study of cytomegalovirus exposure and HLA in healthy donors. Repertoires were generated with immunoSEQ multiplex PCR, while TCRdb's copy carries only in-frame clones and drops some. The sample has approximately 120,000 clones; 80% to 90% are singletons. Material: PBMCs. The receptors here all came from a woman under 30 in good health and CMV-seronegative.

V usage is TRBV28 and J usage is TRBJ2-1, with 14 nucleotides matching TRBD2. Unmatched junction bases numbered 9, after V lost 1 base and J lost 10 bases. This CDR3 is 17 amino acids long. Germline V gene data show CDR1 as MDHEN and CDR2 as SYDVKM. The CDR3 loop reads CASSLSLGTSGRGEQFF. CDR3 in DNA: TGTGCCAGCAGTTTATCACTTGGGACTAGCGGGAGAGGGGAGCAGTTCTTC.

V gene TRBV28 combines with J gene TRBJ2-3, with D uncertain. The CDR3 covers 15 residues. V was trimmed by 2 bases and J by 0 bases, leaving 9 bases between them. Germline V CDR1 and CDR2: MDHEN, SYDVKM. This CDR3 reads CASSLPGRSTDTQYF. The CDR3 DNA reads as TGTGCCAGCAGTTTACCGGGTCGTAGCACAGATACGCAGTATTTT.

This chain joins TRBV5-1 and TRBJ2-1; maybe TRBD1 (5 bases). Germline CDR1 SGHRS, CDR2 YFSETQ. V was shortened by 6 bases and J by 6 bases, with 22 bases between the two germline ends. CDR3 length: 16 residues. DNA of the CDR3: TGCGCCAGCACCTATCTCGGACCCGATAGGGGCAATGAGCAGTTCTTC. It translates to CASTYLGPDRGNEQFF. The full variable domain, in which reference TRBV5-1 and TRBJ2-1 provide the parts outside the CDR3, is KAGVTQTPRYLIKTRGQQVTLSCSPISGHRSVSWYQQTPGQGLQFLFEYFSETQRNKGNFPGRFSGRQFSNSRSEMNVSTLELGDSALYLCASTYLGPDRGNEQFFGPGTRLTVL.

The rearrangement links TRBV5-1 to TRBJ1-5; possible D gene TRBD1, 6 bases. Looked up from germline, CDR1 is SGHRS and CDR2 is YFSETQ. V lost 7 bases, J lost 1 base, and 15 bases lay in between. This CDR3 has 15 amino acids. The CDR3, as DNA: TGCGCCAGCGGAAACAGGGTAATGAGCAATCAGCCCCAGCATTTT. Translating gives CASGNRVMSNQPQHF.